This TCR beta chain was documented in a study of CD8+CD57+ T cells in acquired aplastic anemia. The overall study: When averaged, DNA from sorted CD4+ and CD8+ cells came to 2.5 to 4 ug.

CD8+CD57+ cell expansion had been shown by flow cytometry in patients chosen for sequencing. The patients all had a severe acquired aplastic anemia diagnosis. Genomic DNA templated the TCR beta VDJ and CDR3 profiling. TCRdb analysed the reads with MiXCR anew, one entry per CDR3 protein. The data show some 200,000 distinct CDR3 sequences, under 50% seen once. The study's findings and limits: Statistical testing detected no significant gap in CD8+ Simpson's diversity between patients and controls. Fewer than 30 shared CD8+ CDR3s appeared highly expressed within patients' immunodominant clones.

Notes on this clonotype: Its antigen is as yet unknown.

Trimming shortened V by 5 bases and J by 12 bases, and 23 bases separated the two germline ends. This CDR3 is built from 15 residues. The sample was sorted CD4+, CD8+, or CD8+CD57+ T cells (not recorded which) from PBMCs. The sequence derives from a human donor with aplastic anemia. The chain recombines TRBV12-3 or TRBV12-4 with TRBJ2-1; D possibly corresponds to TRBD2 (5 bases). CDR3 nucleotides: TGTGCCAGCAGTGAATGGGGATCTAGCACAGATACGCAGTTCTTC. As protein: CASSEWGSSTDTQFF.